Listed here are 2 T cell receptor beta chains from one sample, sequenced in a study of control samples from healthy donors and cancer patients. Using immunoSEQ multiplex PCR, the repertoire was profiled, and TCRdb retains in-frame clones only, with some absent. In the table there are 350,000 to 450,000 clones, about 93% of which are singletons. The sample was PBMCs. The receptors shown here come from a man in his forties with head and neck cancer.

The chain joins TRBV2 to TRBJ2-7, with TRBD1 matching 8 bases. The V gene end was trimmed by 7 bases and the J gene end by 10 bases; junction bases not matched to a gene: 12. Germline CDR1 and CDR2: SNHLY and FYNNEI. The CDR3 runs to 13 residues. The CDR3 reads CASTKDRVEVQYF. In nucleotides, the CDR3 is TGTGCCAGCACTAAGGACAGGGTTGAGGTTCAGTACTTC.

The gene calls are TRBV10-1 and TRBJ2-2; possible D gene TRBD2, 6 bases. CDR3 size: 13 residues. From germline, CDR1 is WNHNN and CDR2 SYGVQD (reference sequence). V was pared by 4 bases and J by 3 bases, with 6 bases between. The CDR3 DNA is TGCGCCAGCAGTGGGGGGGACACCGGGGAGCTGTTTTTT. It translates to CASSGGDTGELFF.